The present T cell receptor beta chain was sequenced within a study of CD8+ T cells in alopecia areata. Across the study: People stayed on tofacitinib for 6 to 18 months, then stopped the drug for 6 months. Scoring treated patients' severity relied on the percentage of scalp area affected.

Germline V gives CDR1 SEHNR, CDR2 FQNEAQ (reference sequence). This CDR3 is built from 15 residues. Trimming pared 5 bases from V and 2 bases from J, leaving 15 bases between. cDNA serving as the sequencing template came from extracted, reverse transcribed RNA. Profiled with immunoSEQ multiplex PCR; TCRdb holds only in-frame clones, not every one. The table shows over 60,000 clones, with about half occurring only once. Overall study findings and caveats: In lesional scalp, particularly from alopecia totalis/universalis, clonality was higher than in normal scalp.

Specified treatment: oral pan-JAK inhibitor, 5-10 mg twice daily. It was from alopecia areata patients that lesional scalp punch biopsies and peripheral blood were collected. In the case of this clone: What it binds is unknown.

The chain links TRBV7-9 to TRBJ2-5; possibly TRBD1 for D (6 bases). The source material was CD8+ T cells sorted from blood, sampled around week 37, from a patient treated with tofacitinib. The clonotype comes from a human donor with alopecia areata. Here the CDR3 reads CASSRRTAIQETQYF. The DNA of the CDR3 is TGTGCCAGCAGCCGCCGGACAGCGATACAAGAGACCCAGTACTTC.